This T cell receptor beta chain is from a study of shared clonotypes between healthy human individuals. Data came from immunoSEQ multiplex PCR; TCRdb stores just in-frame clones and leaves some out. The sample has 1.6 million or so clones; approximately 96% are singletons. V shed 5 bases and J shed 2 bases, with 4 bases lying between them. Germline lookup yields CDR1 DFQATT and CDR2 SNEGSKA (reference sequence). This CDR3 comprises 10 residues. This clone was detected once. The sample carries other DNA sequences with the same CDR3. The sequenced sample was naive CD4+ T cells sorted from blood. Noted subset: CD45RA+ positively selected. The sequence was collected from a man between 25 and 39 years old in good health. The chain joins TRBV20-1 to TRBJ2-7, with unresolved D. DNA for the CDR3: TGCAGTGCTTCCACCTACGAGCAGTACTTC. It yields the protein CSASTYEQYF.